This T cell receptor (beta chain) was sequenced during a study of metastatic and nonmetastatic thyroid tumors. Study observations and caveats: Malignant thyroid tumors reportedly exceeded benign nodules significantly in TCR beta diversity, with the difference appearing in blood and tumor.

Before thyroid surgery, none of the patients had received any treatment. TCRdb ran MiXCR on the PCR reads. The sample lists about 13,000 clones; 30% to 35% were seen once. This CDR3 is built from 17 residues. V lost 2 bases, J lost 0 bases, and 13 bases lay in between. The germline V gene encodes CDR1 KGHDR and CDR2 SFDVKD. The sample holds one count of this clone. Its cognate antigen is unknown. The TCR originated in a male donor with papillary thyroid cancer or a benign thyroid nodule (not recorded which). Some clones in this sample may be carry-over from other donors' samples. The sequenced sample consisted of tumor tissue. The chain employs TRBV24-1 and TRBJ2-1; unclear D gene. The CDR3 bases are TGTGCCACCAGTGATTCCAGACAACTAAGCTCCTACAATGAGCAGTTCTTC. Its translation is CATSDSRQLSSYNEQFF.